Following are 2 T cell receptor beta chains from one sample sequenced in a study of cytomegalovirus exposure and HLA in healthy donors (dated by TCRdb to about 2017). Library creation used the immunoSEQ multiplex PCR assay. For the multiplex PCR, a mixture combining 60 forward primers for TCR Vbeta segments and 13 reverse primers for TCR Jbeta segments was used. The table comes from immuneACCESS by way of TCRdb, which keeps in-frame sequences with V and J called. Part of the clones is missing from these tables; in studies checked, under half for an unresolved V gene and the rest for unknown reasons. The sample table shows roughly 99,000 clones, and more than 60% are seen once. The ten largest clones take up roughly 17% of the sample. Sample: PBMCs. These receptors originate from a man aged 55 to 70 in good health and CMV-seropositive.

The chain combines TRBV7-2 with TRBJ2-7; D is ambiguous. Germline V gene data show CDR1 as SGHTA and CDR2 as FQGNSA. The CDR3 loop spans 16 amino acids. The V end lost 4 bases, the J end lost 2 bases, and 18 bases lay between the germline ends. The CDR3 region has the DNA TGTGCCAGCAGCTACCCCCTACAAGCGCGAGCCTACGAGCAGTACTTC. As protein: CASSYPLQARAYEQYF.

The chain carries TRBV5-6 and TRBJ2-5; D tentatively fits TRBD1 or TRBD2 (6 bases each). With the DNA end fitting TRBJ2-7 better, the J assignment may be wrong. Germline V lookup: CDR1 SGHDT, CDR2 YYEEEE. CDR3 size: 15 residues. CDR3 nucleotides: TGTGCCAGCAGCGCCCTACTAGCAGGGGACTACGAGCAGTACTTC. It specifies CASSALLAGDYEQYF.